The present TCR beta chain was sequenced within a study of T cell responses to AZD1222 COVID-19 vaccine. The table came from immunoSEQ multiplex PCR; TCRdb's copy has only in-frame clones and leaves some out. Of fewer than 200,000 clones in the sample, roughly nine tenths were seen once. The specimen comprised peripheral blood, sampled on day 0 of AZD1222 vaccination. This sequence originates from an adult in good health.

The CDR3 region is CASSLMVGETQYF. In nucleotides, the CDR3 is TGCGCCAGCAGCTTGATGGTGGGAGAGACCCAGTACTTC. The chain is built from TRBV5-1 and TRBJ2-5, with D unresolved. V was trimmed by 1 base and J by 4 bases, leaving 8 bases between them. The germline V gene encodes CDR1 SGHRS and CDR2 YFSETQ. The length of the CDR3 is 13 residues.